The entry that follows covers one T cell receptor beta chain sequence. No antigen is known for it. Sequenced by immunoSEQ multiplex PCR; TCRdb stores in-frame clones only, minus some. The repertoire has about 52,000 clones, 60% to 80% of them found once; the top ten carry 5% to 6.5%. These data come from a study of vaccination effects on CD4 cells after COVID-19. Study-level points and caveats: Substantial clonal contraction characterized both infection- and vaccine-induced clones late after vaccination.

Prior to sequencing, the ViraFEST assay stimulated PBMC with viral peptide pools, which expanded the antigen-specific CD4+ T cells. Upon completion of more than eight days in culture, CD4+ T cells were isolated. All vaccine recipients tested negative for nucleocapsid antibodies and had never contracted SARS-CoV-2 infection. Supplemented with around 9.6 IU/ml IL-2 and roughly 10 ug/ml peptides, approximately 2 million PBMC per well were kept in culture. The germline gives CDR1 SGHTA, CDR2 FQGNSA. V lost 1 base, J lost 2 bases, and 10 bases lay in between. The CDR3 is made up of 15 amino acids. The chain uses TRBV7-2 and TRBJ2-3; D remains ambiguous. The clonotype originates from a human donor who received a COVID-19 vaccine. The starting material was CD4+ T cells from PBMCs cultured with HCoV-OC43 spike peptides, obtained before COVID-19 vaccination. Documented subset: HCoV-OC43 spike overlapping peptide pool stimulation. CDR3 nucleotide sequence: TGTGCCAGCAGCTTAGAGGCCATCTCCACAGATACGCAGTATTTT. This translates into CASSLEAISTDTQYF. Filled out from reference TRBV7-2 and TRBJ2-3, the complete variable domain reads GAGVSQSPSNKVTEKGKDVELRCDPISGHTALYWYRQSLGQGLEFLIYFQGNSAPDKSGLPSDRFSAERTGGSVSTLTIQRTQQEDSAVYLCASSLEAISTDTQYFGPGTRLTVL.